A single sample gave rise to the 14 T cell receptor beta chains below, sequenced in a study of T-cell reconstitution after alpha-beta-depleted transplantation in children. Unique molecular identifiers were incorporated during preparation of the TCRbeta library. TCRdb re-derived calls from the PCR reads in MiXCR, one entry per CDR3 protein. The sample consists of 500,000 or so distinct CDR3 sequences, roughly 33% of them appearing once. The specimen was PBMCs from the stem cell graft donor, collected from the stem cell graft. These receptors were obtained from a human donor who donated a stem cell graft to a child with aplastic anemia.

The V and J genes are TRBV12-3 or TRBV12-4 and TRBJ2-1, with TRBD2 as a possible D gene (6 bases). Deletions cut 6 bases from V and 4 bases from J, with 16 bases between. The CDR3 runs 15 residues. The CDR3 sequence: CASRSSPGDYNEQFF. CDR3 nucleotides: TGTGCCAGCAGATCGTCGCCGGGAGATTACAATGAGCAGTTCTTC.

The chain employs TRBV6-2 or TRBV6-3 and TRBJ2-7; possibly TRBD1 or TRBD2 for D (5 bases each). This CDR3 comprises 13 residues. Germline CDR1 and CDR2: MNHEY and SVGEGT. The V end was cut by 6 bases, the J end by 5 bases, with 14 bases between. Here the CDR3 reads CASSFSGTNEQYF. The CDR3 DNA reads as TGTGCCAGCAGCTTTTCAGGGACCAACGAGCAGTACTTC.

This clonotype occurred a few times. The V gene is TRBV20-1, the J gene TRBJ2-2, with TRBD2 matching 14 bases. Germline values: CDR1 DFQATT, CDR2 SNEGSKA (reference sequence). The CDR3 has 17 residues. With V trimmed by 1 base and J by 3 bases, 4 bases remained unmatched. As DNA, the CDR3 is TGCAGTGCTAGAGTTAGACTAGCGGGAGGGGACACCGGGGAGCTGTTTTTT. Its protein product is CSARVRLAGGDTGELFF.

This chain uses TRBV27 with TRBJ2-1, with 10 bases fitting TRBD2. The CDR3 has 14 residues. The germline CDR1 and CDR2 sequences are MNHEY and SMNVEV (reference sequence). Trimming took 10 bases from V and 0 from J; bases not matched to a gene: 3. DNA of the CDR3: TGTGCCACTGGACTAGCGGACTCCTACAATGAGCAGTTCTTC. Residues: CATGLADSYNEQFF.

This clonotype was counted once. This chain joins TRBV12-3 or TRBV12-4 and TRBJ2-1; the D is unclear. The CDR3 has 12 residues. V gave up 7 bases and J gave up 8 bases, with 12 bases separating them. CDR3: CASTSPRDEQFF. The CDR3 bases are TGTGCCAGCACTTCCCCGCGCGATGAGCAGTTCTTC.

This clonotype occurred a few times. The genes are TRBV5-1 and TRBJ1-1; no clear D gene. Germline CDR1 reads SGHRS; CDR2 reads YFSETQ. This CDR3 contains 14 residues. The V end was cut by 0 bases, the J end by 1 base, with 7 bases between. CDR3 loop: CASSLEPQNTEAFF. The CDR3 nucleotides are TGCGCCAGCAGCTTGGAGCCCCAGAACACTGAAGCTTTCTTT.

This chain connects TRBV4-3 to TRBJ2-1, with D possibly TRBD1 on 5 matching bases. V shed 0 bases and J shed 2 bases, with 8 bases lying between them. This CDR3 has 15 amino acids. From germline, CDR1 is LGHNA and CDR2 YSLEER. The CDR3 coding sequence is TGCGCCAGCAGCCAAGACAGGGAAACCTACAATGAGCAGTTCTTC. As protein: CASSQDRETYNEQFF.

A few counts support this clonotype. The junction differs from germline at one of its ends, possibly a read error. The chain has TRBV7-2 and TRBJ2-1; 11 positions agree with TRBD2. This CDR3 spans 16 amino acids. The germline CDR1 and CDR2 sequences are SGHTA and FQGNSA. The CDR3 DNA is TGTGCCAGCAGCCTAGCGGGGACTAGCGGATCGGGGGAGCAGTTCTTC. This translates into CASSLAGTSGSGEQFF.

The chain recombines TRBV5-6 with TRBJ1-2; weak D call: TRBD1 (6 bases). In germline, CDR1 is SGHDT, CDR2 YYEEEE. This CDR3 comprises 15 residues. V lost 5 bases and J 1 base, leaving 15 bases between the germline ends. Here the CDR3 reads CASSSSGDVNYGYTF. DNA of the CDR3: TGTGCCAGCAGTTCCTCAGGGGATGTTAACTATGGCTACACCTTC.

This clonotype was observed a few times. This chain links TRBV7-2 with TRBJ2-5; 8 bases fit TRBD2. V shed 4 bases and J 5 bases; nucleotides not matched to a gene: 9. This CDR3 has 15 residues. Looked up from germline, CDR1 is SGHTA and CDR2 is FQGNSA. In nucleotides, the CDR3 is TGTGCCAGCAGCTCGAAAGCGGGAGCTAGGGAGACCCAGTACTTC. Its translation is CASSSKAGARETQYF.

This clonotype was counted between two and nine times. The rearrangement links TRBV11-2 to TRBJ2-3, with TRBD2 matching over 9 bases. The V and J ends lost 5 bases and 1 base, in that order; junction bases with no gene match: 7. The CDR3 contains 16 residues. Germline V CDR1 and CDR2: SGHAT, FQNNGV. The CDR3 DNA sequence: TGTGCCAGCAGCCTCGCGGGGGGGCGGCGCACAGATACGCAGTATTTT. This sequence encodes CASSLAGGRRTDTQYF.

This sequence joins TRBV2 and TRBJ2-3; D unclear. The CDR3 is made up of 13 amino acids. From germline, CDR1 is SNHLY and CDR2 FYNNEI. The germline V and J ends were trimmed by 6 bases and 2 bases, with 9 bases remaining between them. Here the CDR3 DNA reads TGTGCCAGCAGGACCCCGTACACAGATACGCAGTATTTT. It specifies CASRTPYTDTQYF.

J is TRBJ1-3 and V is TRBV4-2; no clear D gene. CDR1 and CDR2 (germline): LGHNA, YNFKEQ. With 0 bases removed from V and 4 bases from J, the gap between germline ends came to 4 bases. This CDR3 has 13 amino acids. CDR3 bases: TGTGCCAGCAGCCAAGAGAGGGGAAACACCATATATTTT. This encodes CASSQERGNTIYF.

This clonotype showed up just once. Here the CDR3 reads CASSLAPSTEAFF. The CDR3 region has the DNA TGCGCCAGCAGCTTGGCGCCCTCCACTGAAGCTTTCTTT. The chain joins TRBV5-1 to TRBJ1-1; D unresolved. V lost 0 bases and J lost 4, with 7 bases in between. CDR3 length: 13 residues. Germline values: CDR1 SGHRS, CDR2 YFSETQ.